The 18 T cell receptor beta chains listed next were all sequenced from one sample in a study of cytomegalovirus exposure and HLA in healthy donors. The primer mix had 60 Vbeta and 13 Jbeta primers. Measured with immunoSEQ multiplex PCR; TCRdb has only the in-frame clones, and not every one. The table lists approximately 130,000 clones, 75% to 90% of them singletons, with under 8.5% in the top ten. The specimen was PBMCs. Receptor source: a woman aged 30 to 39 in good health and CMV-seropositive.

This chain connects TRBV7-9 to TRBJ2-3; TRBD2 might be the D (5 bases). V was pared by 2 bases and J by 0 bases, with 12 bases between. Germline values: CDR1 SEHNR, CDR2 FQNEAQ (reference sequence). This CDR3 has 16 residues. Here the CDR3 DNA reads TGTGCCAGCAGCTTATCGCAGCGGCCTAGCACAGATACGCAGTATTTT. It is translated as CASSLSQRPSTDTQYF. Using reference TRBV7-9 and TRBJ2-3 for the parts outside the CDR3, the full variable domain is DTGVSQNPRHKITKRGQNVTFRCDPISEHNRLYWYRQTLGQGPEFLTYFQNEAQLEKSRLLSDRFSAERPKGSFSTLEIQRTEQGDSAMYLCASSLSQRPSTDTQYFGPGTRLTVL.

The V call is TRBV5-1, the J call TRBJ2-4, with TRBD1 matching 9 bases. This CDR3 contains 16 residues. The V gene end was trimmed by 0 bases and the J gene end by 7 bases; junction bases not matched to a gene: 8. Germline CDR1 SGHRS, CDR2 YFSETQ. DNA for the CDR3: TGCGCCAGCAGCTTGGTGTCGGGACAGGGCTCGAACATTCAGTACTTC. Translating it yields CASSLVSGQGSNIQYF.

V is TRBV6-1 and J is TRBJ2-3; D remains ambiguous. Germline lookup yields CDR1 MNHNS and CDR2 SASEGT. Trimming took off 4 bases at V and 4 bases at J, with 12 bases between the two ends. The CDR3 runs 14 residues. This chain's CDR3 is CASSGPPGSDTQYF. The CDR3 bases are TGTGCCAGCAGTGGCCCCCCAGGATCAGATACGCAGTATTTT.

This chain links TRBV11-2 with TRBJ1-2; TRBD1 is a possible D gene (5 bases). The CDR3 length is 17 residues. In germline, CDR1 is SGHAT, CDR2 FQNNGV. Trimming removed 5 bases at V and 0 bases at J, with 19 bases between. CDR3 sequence reads: CASSLVLDSNPNYGYTF. In DNA, the CDR3 is TGTGCCAGCAGCCTTGTCCTCGACAGTAACCCTAACTATGGCTACACCTTC.

The V and J genes are TRBV28 and TRBJ1-2; D unclear. The CDR3 spans 17 residues. V gave up 2 bases and J gave up 2 bases, with 18 bases separating them. Per the germline V gene, CDR1 is MDHEN and CDR2 is SYDVKM. In DNA, the CDR3 is TGTGCCAGCAGTTTAACCCAAGGCGCGGGATTGAACTATGGCTACACCTTC. It translates to CASSLTQGAGLNYGYTF.

The rearrangement links TRBV10-2 to TRBJ2-7; D gene uncertain. CDR3 size: 15 residues. Germline CDR1 and CDR2: WSHSY and SAAADI. V lost 4 bases and J lost 3, with 16 bases in between. CDR3 residues: CASSGLLSLLYEQYF. The CDR3 DNA reads TGCGCCAGCAGTGGTCTCCTCTCTTTACTCTACGAGCAGTACTTC.

The chain uses TRBV27 and TRBJ2-7; 9 bases agree with TRBD1. The CDR3 totals 14 residues. Germline CDR1 reads MNHEY; CDR2 reads SMNVEV (reference sequence). With V trimmed by 1 base and J by 6 bases, 4 bases remained unmatched. CDR3 coding DNA: TGTGCCAGCAGTTTATGGGACAGGGACGGCGAGCAGTACTTC. Its protein product is CASSLWDRDGEQYF.

This clone has more than one count but fewer than ten. Other DNA sequences in the same sample also yield this CDR3. This rearrangement joins TRBV18 to TRBJ2-5; D is undetermined. Germline V lookup: CDR1 KGHSH, CDR2 LQKENI. CDR3 length: 13 amino acids. V lost 2 bases, J lost 2 bases, and 6 bases lay in between. The CDR3 loop reads CASSPGLQETQYF. CDR3 sequence (DNA): TGTGCCAGCTCACCAGGGCTTCAAGAGACCCAGTACTTC.

J is TRBJ1-2 and V is TRBV13; D is unclear. V shed 3 bases and J shed 2 bases, with 7 bases lying between them. The CDR3 is 13 residues long. Germline values: CDR1 PRHDT, CDR2 FYEKMQ (reference sequence). The CDR3 bases are TGTGCCAGCAGCTTGAGAGGGAACTATGGCTACACCTTC. Amino acid sequence: CASSLRGNYGYTF.

The V and J genes are TRBV18 and TRBJ2-5; 12 nucleotides match TRBD1. The DNA matches TRBJ2-7 better at its end, which makes the J call doubtful. Per the germline V gene, CDR1 is KGHSH and CDR2 is LQKENI. This CDR3 is built from 15 residues. CDR3 DNA: TGTGCCAGCTCACCTGGGACAGGGGGCGCCTACGAGCAGTACTTC. This codes for CASSPGTGGAYEQYF.

The chain joins TRBV29-1 to TRBJ1-5, with a possible D match to TRBD1 (6 bases). V shed 5 bases and J shed 0 bases, with 8 bases lying between them. The length of the CDR3 is 13 residues. Germline V gene data show CDR1 as SQVTM and CDR2 as ANQGSEA. The CDR3 coding sequence is TGCAGCGTTTCAGGGGATAGCAATCAGCCCCAGCATTTT. It codes for CSVSGDSNQPQHF. The entire variable domain, with the rest obtained from reference TRBV29-1 and TRBJ1-5, is as follows: SAVISQKPSRDICQRGTSLTIQCQVDSQVTMMFWYRQQPGQSLTLIATANQGSEATYESGFVIDKFPISRPNLTFSTLTVSNMSPEDSSIYLCSVSGDSNQPQHFGDGTRLSIL.

The V gene is TRBV10-2, the J gene TRBJ2-7; tentatively, D is TRBD1 (6 bases). The CDR3 totals 14 residues. Germline loops: CDR1 WSHSY, CDR2 SAAADI. V dropped 5 bases and J dropped 2 bases, with 13 bases sitting between them. The CDR3 DNA follows: TGCGCCAGCAGTATTCGGGACACTACCTACGAGCAGTACTTC. It is translated as CASSIRDTTYEQYF.

The table lists this clone with a count of one. This chain joins TRBV5-8 and TRBJ2-1; 7 bases map to TRBD2. This CDR3 is 19 amino acids long. Losses at the gene ends were 0 bases for V and 0 bases for J; bases not matched to a gene: 12. Germline CDR1 SGHTS, CDR2 YDEGEE. CDR3 sequence (DNA): TGTGCCAGCAGCTTGGATGGGCTAGCGGTCGCTAGCTCCTACAATGAGCAGTTCTTC. As protein: CASSLDGLAVASSYNEQFF.

This clone was counted once. The V call is TRBV28, the J call TRBJ1-2, with D possibly TRBD1 on 6 matching bases. Germline CDR1 is MDHEN and CDR2 is SYDVKM. The CDR3 is made up of 15 amino acids. With 6 bases removed from V and 4 bases from J, the gap between germline ends came to 18 bases. CDR3 amino acids: CASSFGRPGAYGYTF. In nucleotides, the CDR3 is TGTGCCAGCAGCTTCGGACGTCCAGGGGCCTATGGCTACACCTTC.

The chain recombines TRBV6-1 with TRBJ2-7, with D unclear. Germline loops: CDR1 MNHNS, CDR2 SASEGT. The CDR3 has 13 amino acids. Trimming shortened V by 4 bases and J by 0 bases, and 7 bases separated the two germline ends. The CDR3 DNA is TGTGCCAGCAGTGCCTCGTCCTCCTACGAGCAGTACTTC. This encodes CASSASSSYEQYF.

This chain connects TRBV6-1 to TRBJ1-1, with D unresolved. In germline, CDR1 is MNHNS, CDR2 SASEGT. The CDR3 runs 12 residues. Trimming cost V 9 bases and J 10 bases, with 18 bases left between them. The CDR3 DNA sequence: TGTGCCAGTTCCCGCCGGGCGGAGGGAGCTTTCTTT. Protein sequence: CASSRRAEGAFF.

The genes are TRBV27 and TRBJ2-5; TRBD2 matches at 11 bases. Germline V gene sequence: CDR1 MNHEY, CDR2 SMNVEV (reference sequence). With V trimmed by 0 bases and J by 4 bases, 10 bases remained unmatched. The CDR3 loop spans 18 amino acids. The CDR3: CASSLSNPSGGRGETQYF. The CDR3 DNA reads TGTGCCAGCAGTTTATCTAACCCTAGCGGGGGGCGGGGAGAGACCCAGTACTTC.

The chain couples TRBV7-3 to TRBJ2-5, with D maybe TRBD2 (5 bases). The germline V gene has CDR1 SGHTA and CDR2 FQGTGA. V was trimmed by 5 bases and J by 5 bases, leaving 12 bases between them. The CDR3 runs 13 residues. Written as DNA, the CDR3 is TGTGCCAGCAGCCCCTACACGGGGGAGACCCAGTACTTC. Encoded protein: CASSPYTGETQYF.